This is a list of T cell receptor beta chains from one sample in a study of cytomegalovirus exposure and HLA in healthy donors. Data came from immunoSEQ multiplex PCR; TCRdb stores just in-frame clones and leaves some out. The profile covers 100,000 to 150,000 clones, with around three quarters appearing a single time and 7.5% to 9.5% taken by the ten largest. Sequencing was carried out using PBMCs. The receptor set was obtained from a man aged 25-45 years in good health and CMV-seropositive. Each CDR3 is given with its conserved first and last residue. The order of the fields is V gene, J gene, D gene, clone size, CDR3 protein, CDR3 DNA. A D gene is named only where the DNA matches it firmly. The size of a clone is reported for some rows only, either as once, few or many, or as a class for expanded clones.

TRBV9	TRBJ1-3	TRBD1	.	CATKRGLSGNTIYF	TGTGCCACCAAAAGGGGGCTCTCTGGAAACACCATATATTTT
TRBV5-6	TRBJ2-5	TRBD1	.	CASSPTGTETQYF	TGTGCCAGCAGTCCGACAGGGACCGAGACCCAGTACTTC
TRBV29-1	TRBJ2-3	TRBD2	.	CSVEFVLAGGTDTQYF	TGCAGCGTTGAATTTGTTCTAGCGGGGGGCACAGATACGCAGTATTTT
TRBV29-1	TRBJ2-1	.	.	CSVVQYFLDEQFF	TGCAGCGTTGTTCAGTATTTTCTGGATGAGCAGTTCTTC
TRBV5-1	TRBJ2-2	.	.	CASSLAGAGTGELFF	TGCGCCAGCAGCTTGGCAGGGGCGGGCACCGGGGAGCTGTTTTTT
TRBV10-3	TRBJ2-1	.	.	CAISEAGGPNEQFF	TGTGCCATCAGTGAGGCCGGGGGGCCTAATGAGCAGTTCTTC
TRBV7-9	TRBJ1-4	TRBD1	once	CASSFGQGTNEKLFF	TGTGCCAGCAGCTTCGGACAGGGGACGAATGAAAAACTGTTTTTT
TRBV27	TRBJ2-7	TRBD2	.	CASSRGGISYEQYF	TGTGCCAGCAGTCGCGGGGGGATCTCCTACGAGCAGTACTTC
TRBV10-2	TRBJ1-1	.	.	CASADSLNTEAFF	TGCGCCAGCGCGGACAGTCTGAACACTGAAGCTTTCTTT
TRBV10-1	TRBJ2-1	TRBD2	few	CASSDPDLAGFDNEQFF	TGCGCCAGCAGTGACCCCGACCTAGCGGGGTTCGATAATGAGCAGTTCTTC
TRBV6-1	TRBJ2-3	.	.	CASSDSVGTDTQYF	TGTGCCAGCAGTGACTCTGTTGGCACAGATACGCAGTATTTT
TRBV27	TRBJ2-1	.	.	CASSMGLPGTNNEQFF	TGTGCCAGCAGTATGGGACTGCCGGGAACCAACAATGAGCAGTTCTTC
TRBV2	TRBJ2-1	.	.	CASRIDEQFF	TGTGCCAGCAGAATAGATGAGCAGTTCTTC
TRBV5-1	TRBJ2-1	TRBD1	.	CASSRTGDGEQFF	TGCGCCAGCTCTAGGACAGGGGACGGTGAGCAGTTCTTC
TRBV27	TRBJ1-2	.	.	CASRVDSRYGYTF	TGTGCCAGCAGAGTAGACAGCCGCTATGGCTACACCTTC
TRBV10-3	TRBJ2-3	TRBD2	once	CAISAKAGGPDTQYF	TGTGCCATCAGTGCAAAAGCGGGGGGGCCAGATACGCAGTATTTT
TRBV5-4	TRBJ2-1	TRBD1	.	CASSHRDREDNEQFF	TGTGCCAGCAGCCACCGGGACAGGGAGGACAATGAGCAGTTCTTC
TRBV2	TRBJ1-1	.	.	CASSQIRVNTEAFF	TGTGCCAGCAGTCAAATTCGGGTGAACACTGAAGCTTTCTTT
TRBV5-1	TRBJ2-7	.	.	CASSLYYEQYF	TGCGCCAGCAGCTTATACTACGAGCAGTACTTC
TRBV7-2	TRBJ1-3	.	.	CASSLEGGSGNTIYF	TGTGCCAGCAGCTTAGAAGGGGGTTCTGGAAACACCATATATTTT
TRBV11-1	TRBJ1-1	TRBD1	.	CASSFRGLNTEAFF	TGTGCCAGCAGCTTCAGGGGGCTCAACACTGAAGCTTTCTTT
TRBV29-1	TRBJ2-7	TRBD1	.	CSVVGTGSPKQYF	TGCAGCGTTGTTGGGACAGGGTCTCCGAAGCAGTACTTC
TRBV30	TRBJ1-6	.	.	CAWSTDTNSPLHF	TGTGCCTGGAGTACGGACACGAATTCACCCCTCCACTTT
TRBV29-1	TRBJ2-1	.	.	CSASYARYNEQFF	TGCAGCGCTTCATATGCACGGTACAATGAGCAGTTCTTC
TRBV6-1	TRBJ2-2	TRBD1	.	CASSEYRGYTGELFF	TGTGCCAGCAGTGAATACAGGGGTTACACCGGGGAGCTGTTTTTT
TRBV27	TRBJ2-1	TRBD1	.	CASSSTGTGSYNEQFF	TGTGCCAGCAGTTCAACCGGGACAGGGTCCTACAATGAGCAGTTCTTC
TRBV7-3	TRBJ2-1	.	.	CASSLTETTNEQFF	TGTGCCAGCAGCTTAACTGAGACTACAAATGAGCAGTTCTTC
TRBV6-6	TRBJ1-2	.	.	CASTQTDSYTF	TGTGCCAGCACTCAAACAGATTCCTACACCTTC
TRBV5-8	TRBJ1-5	.	once	CASSLGQGIGANQPQHF	TGTGCCAGCAGCTTAGGTCAGGGCATAGGGGCCAATCAGCCCCAGCATTTT
TRBV5-6	TRBJ1-2	TRBD1	.	CASSRRGSYGYTF	TGTGCCAGCAGCCGCAGGGGGAGCTATGGCTACACCTTC
TRBV7-9	TRBJ2-5	TRBD1	.	CASSWGDRGNQETQYF	TGTGCCAGCAGCTGGGGGGACAGGGGGAACCAAGAGACCCAGTACTTC
TRBV6-5	TRBJ1-2	TRBD1	few	CASSGDRSYGYTF	TGTGCCAGCAGTGGGGACAGATCCTATGGCTACACCTTC